The 8 T cell receptor beta chains below were found in one sample sequenced in a study of cytotoxic CD8 clonotypes in ibrutinib-treated CLL. Sequencing used immunoSEQ multiplex PCR; TCRdb keeps in-frame clones, though not all of them. Of about 9,400 clones in the sample, 61% were seen once. The specimen was PBMCs, collected before ibrutinib treatment. The receptors stem from a human donor with chronic lymphocytic leukemia.

The chain combines TRBV5-4 with TRBJ2-2; either TRBD1 or TRBD2 may fit D (6 bases each). The ends were cut back, 0 bases at V and 7 bases at J, with 13 bases in the middle. CDR3 length equals 15 residues. Germline V gene sequence: CDR1 SGHNT, CDR2 YYREEE (reference sequence). DNA of the CDR3: TGTGCCAGCAGCTTGGAACGGGGGCGCCGCGGGGAGCTGTTTTTT. Protein sequence: CASSLERGRRGELFF.

The chain couples TRBV19 to TRBJ1-5; D possibly corresponds to TRBD1 (6 bases). V shed 3 bases and J shed 0 bases, with 15 bases lying between them. Germline lookup yields CDR1 LNHDA and CDR2 SQIVND (reference sequence). This CDR3 contains 17 residues. CDR3 bases: TGTGCCAGTAGTATCGCGGGACATATTTATAGCAATCAGCCCCAGCATTTT. It codes for CASSIAGHIYSNQPQHF.

This clone was seen more than once but under ten times. V and J are TRBV27 and TRBJ2-7; TRBD1 matches 7 bases. This CDR3 contains 14 residues. After removal of 8 bases from V and 1 base from J, the junction contained 8 bases not matched to a gene. Germline loops: CDR1 MNHEY, CDR2 SMNVEV (reference sequence). CDR3 coding DNA: TGTGCCAGCCGTCGGGACAGAGTTTCCTACGAGCAGTACTTC. Protein product: CASRRDRVSYEQYF.

This clone was observed once. The chain joins TRBV6-1 to TRBJ2-7, with 8 bases matching TRBD2. V lost 2 bases, J lost 4 bases, and 10 bases stayed unmatched. The CDR3 runs 16 residues. Germline values: CDR1 MNHNS, CDR2 SASEGT. CDR3 sequence (DNA): TGTGCCAGCAGTGAACAGGACCGGGGGGGCCCGTACGAGCAGTACTTC. Protein sequence: CASSEQDRGGPYEQYF.

This chain uses TRBV5-1 with TRBJ2-5; D is unresolved. CDR3 size: 12 residues. Trimming shortened V by 7 bases and J by 13 bases, and 20 bases separated the two germline ends. CDR1 and CDR2 (germline): SGHRS, YFSETQ. CDR3 sequence: CASRHPGKGLYF. The CDR3 region has the DNA TGCGCCAGCCGACACCCTGGAAAGGGATTGTACTTC.

This chain links TRBV6-6 with TRBJ2-5; D call uncertain. CDR3 length equals 11 residues. CDR1 MNHNY and CDR2 SVGAGI come from the germline V gene (reference sequence). Deletions cut 10 bases from V and 2 bases from J, with 8 bases between. The CDR3 coding sequence is TGTGCCACGGGTCGGCAAGAGACCCAGTACTTC. The encoded protein is CATGRQETQYF.

The chain is built from TRBV4-1 and TRBJ2-7; D perhaps matches TRBD1 (5 bases). V lost 0 bases and J lost 4, with 13 bases in between. This CDR3 spans 15 amino acids. Germline CDR1 and CDR2: MGHRA and YSYEKL. The CDR3 DNA sequence: TGCGCCAGCAGCCAAGAGGCAGACAGCGCATACGAGCAGTACTTC. Its protein product is CASSQEADSAYEQYF.

This chain uses TRBV28 with TRBJ1-5; weak D call: TRBD1 (6 bases). From germline, CDR1 is MDHEN and CDR2 SYDVKM. This CDR3 has 16 amino acids. V shed 6 bases and J shed 0 bases, with 15 bases lying between them. DNA of the CDR3: TGTGCCAGCAGAATACAGGGAGGCTATAGCAATCAGCCCCAGCATTTT. It encodes CASRIQGGYSNQPQHF.